This T cell receptor beta chain emerged from a study of shared T cell receptors in the human thymus. Assay: immunoSEQ multiplex PCR; the TCRdb copy retains only in-frame clones and omits some. The profile covers about 610,000 clones, with around 87% appearing a single time and around 0.01% taken by the ten largest. V was pared by 6 bases and J by 7 bases, with 28 bases of the junction left unmatched. This CDR3 has 21 residues. Germline V gene data show CDR1 as MNHEY and CDR2 as SMNVEV (reference sequence). The same specimen was also included in a second study, on human thymus T cells.

Material for sequencing was thymocytes. The source of this sequence is a boy younger than two with a congenital heart defect. The rearrangement uses TRBV27 and TRBJ2-3; 10 bases map to TRBD1. CDR3 protein: CASSTEGTGEGVLAGGHTQYF. CDR3 coding DNA: TGTGCCAGCAGCACTGAGGGGACAGGGGAGGGGGTTCTAGCGGGCGGCCATACGCAGTATTTT.